The following is a TCR beta chain sequence with its context. This sample is part of a study of blood T cell repertoires in COVID-19. Study as a whole: Samples taken during acute and convalescent COVID-19 were collected in the United States, Italy and Spain. In each case, the material was cDNA or gDNA derived from T cells, B-cell-depleted T cells, or PBMCs.

In the authors' methods: How many nucleated cells were present was estimated from reference gene primer amplification. The repertoire was sequenced with immunoSEQ multiplex PCR; TCRdb's copy has only in-frame clones and lacks some. That table furnishes V, J and clone size, whereas the DNA furnished D and trimming. The sample lists fewer than 150,000 clones, 90% occurring once. Trimming stripped 5 bases from V and 10 bases from J, with 15 bases between. This CDR3 region has 14 residues. Germline V CDR1 and CDR2: SEHNR, FQNEAQ (reference sequence). The V and J genes are TRBV7-9 and TRBJ1-6, with D possibly TRBD1 on 6 matching bases. Sequenced material: peripheral blood. The sequence came from a woman aged 80 or over with acute or convalescent COVID-19. The CDR3: CASSLGRGKSPLHF. Here the CDR3 DNA reads TGTGCCAGCAGCCTGGGCAGGGGTAAATCACCCCTCCACTTT.